A single sample is the source of the 5 T cell receptor beta chains below, sequenced in a study of T cells in Graves' hyperthyroidism and ophthalmopathy. The TCR beta CDR3 regions underwent amplification using RNA transcripts as the source. RT-PCR in the first round (using the HTBI primer set) targeted the TCR CDR3. TCRdb analysed the multiplex PCR reads with MiXCR anew, one entry per CDR3 protein. The sample includes under 350,000 distinct CDR3 sequences, about 14% of them seen just once. The sequenced material came from blood. These receptors originate from a woman under 40 with Graves' hyperthyroidism that later progressed to Graves' ophthalmopathy.

At least ten counts were recorded for this clonotype. The rearrangement joins TRBV6-1 to TRBJ2-2; D not certain. CDR1 is MNHNS, CDR2 SASEGT, per germline. Trimming took 7 bases from V and 3 from J, leaving 15 bases between them. This CDR3 is 15 amino acids long. In nucleotides, the CDR3 is TGTGCCAGCAAAAGGAAACAGCGATACACCGGGGAGCTGTTTTTT. Translating gives CASKRKQRYTGELFF.

At least ten counts were recorded for this clonotype. The gene calls are TRBV4-2 and TRBJ2-4; a possible D gene is TRBD2 (7 bases). Germline V gene data show CDR1 as LGHNA and CDR2 as YNFKEQ. V was trimmed by 4 bases and J by 0 bases, leaving 13 bases between them. The CDR3 is 16 amino acids. The CDR3: CASSPGEGPAKNIQYF. The CDR3 DNA sequence: TGTGCCAGCAGCCCAGGGGAGGGCCCAGCCAAAAACATTCAGTACTTC.

The chain employs TRBV3-1 and TRBJ1-2; TRBD1 matches at 8 bases. CDR3 size: 16 residues. Unmatched junction bases numbered 13, after V lost 4 bases and J lost 6 bases. Germline-derived CDR1 and CDR2 are LGHDT and YNNKEL (reference sequence). The CDR3, as DNA: TGTGCCAGCAGCCCCCTTTGGACAGGGACGGGGGATGGCTACACCTTC. This encodes CASSPLWTGTGDGYTF.

This clonotype was counted a few times. V is TRBV19 and J is TRBJ1-3; D is undetermined. Germline V gene lookup returns CDR1 LNHDA and CDR2 SQIVND (reference sequence). The CDR3 spans 14 residues. Trimming pared 10 bases from V and 0 bases from J, leaving 13 bases between. This CDR3 reads CATESRGSGNTIYF. The CDR3 DNA is TGTGCCACTGAATCTCGGGGCTCTGGAAACACCATATATTTT.

The V and J genes are TRBV20-1 and TRBJ1-6; tentatively, D is TRBD1 (5 bases). Trimming took off 5 bases at V and 7 bases at J, with 9 bases between the two ends. The V gene's germline CDR1 is DFQATT and CDR2 SNEGSKA (reference sequence). CDR3 length equals 12 residues. This CDR3 reads CSAATGNSPLHF. CDR3 DNA: TGCAGTGCTGCAACAGGAAATTCACCCCTCCACTTT.